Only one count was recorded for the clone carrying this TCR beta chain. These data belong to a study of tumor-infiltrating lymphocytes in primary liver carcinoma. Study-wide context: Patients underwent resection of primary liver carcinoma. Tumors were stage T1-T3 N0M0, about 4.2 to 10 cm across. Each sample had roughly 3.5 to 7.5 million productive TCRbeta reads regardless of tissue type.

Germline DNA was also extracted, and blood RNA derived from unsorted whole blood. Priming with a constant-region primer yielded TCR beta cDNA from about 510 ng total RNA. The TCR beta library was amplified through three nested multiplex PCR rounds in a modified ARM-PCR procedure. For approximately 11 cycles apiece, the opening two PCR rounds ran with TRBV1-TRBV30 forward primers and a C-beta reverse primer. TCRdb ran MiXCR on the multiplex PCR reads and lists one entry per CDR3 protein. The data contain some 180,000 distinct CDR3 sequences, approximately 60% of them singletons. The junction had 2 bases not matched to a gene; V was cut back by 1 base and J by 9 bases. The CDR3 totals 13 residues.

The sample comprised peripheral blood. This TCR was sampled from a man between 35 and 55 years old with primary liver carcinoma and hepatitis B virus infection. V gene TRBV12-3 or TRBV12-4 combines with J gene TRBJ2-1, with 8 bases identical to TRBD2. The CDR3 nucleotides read TGTGCCAGCAGTTTAGAGCTAGCGGGTGAGCAGTTCTTC. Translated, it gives CASSLELAGEQFF.